This record looks at one TCR beta chain sequence and its context. The antigen is undetermined. The source of the sample is a study of cytomegalovirus exposure and HLA in healthy donors. Overall study findings and caveats: Later on, an analysis found that several of the most significant clusters appeared to be linked to common viral pathogens, which included parvovirus B19. Donor immune exposure was known only as CMV serostatus.

The PCR ran on 60 Vbeta and 13 Jbeta primers. Under the authors' procedure: In a later analysis, roughly 86 million unique TCR beta chains included roughly 11 million shared by two or more donors. Data came from immunoSEQ multiplex PCR; TCRdb stores just in-frame clones and leaves some out. From that table come the V and J calls and clone size; the DNA was used to work out D and trimming. The sample's table shows 150,000 or so clones. The sample taken for sequencing was PBMCs. This sequence originates from a woman between 50 and 59 years old in good health and CMV-seronegative.

DNA of the CDR3: TGTGCCAGCAGCCAACAAAGAGGGGGGGCGAGTGAAGCTTTCTTT. Its translation is CASSQQRGGASEAFF. The chain recombines TRBV4-2 with TRBJ1-1, with a possible D match to TRBD1 (6 bases). The V end was cut by 2 bases, the J end by 7 bases, with 17 bases between. Germline V gives CDR1 LGHNA, CDR2 YNFKEQ. CDR3 length: 15 residues.